This TCR beta chain was documented in a study of blood T cells in healthy people across ages. For the second PCR, which ran for 7 to 11 cycles, a sample-barcoded 5' primer and a J-beta primer mix were used. TCRdb re-called the 5' RACE reads through MiXCR, storing one row per CDR3 protein. In the table there are approximately 1,000,000 distinct CDR3 sequences, 35% to 40% of which are singletons. The CDR3 is 14 amino acids. The germline gives CDR1 SNHLY, CDR2 FYNNEI. The source material was blood. The source of this sequence is a man aged 18 to 29 in good health. The chain is built from TRBV2 and TRBJ2-4; possible D gene TRBD1, 6 bases. With the DNA end fitting TRBJ2-7 better, the J assignment may be wrong. CDR3 coding DNA: TGTGCCAGCAGTGAAGCAGGGGGAAACTACGAGCAGTACTTC. This codes for CASSEAGGNYEQYF.